The rows below give T cell receptor beta chains drawn from one sample of a study of T cells in tuberculosis. Using immunoSEQ multiplex PCR, the repertoire was profiled, and TCRdb retains in-frame clones only, with some absent. Found here are more than 20,000 clones, about 85% of them singletons; the top ten hold 15%. The source was PBMCs, collected at tuberculosis diagnosis. The receptors shown here come from an adult with tuberculosis. The CDR3 runs from the conserved cysteine through the conserved F or W. Each record gives: D gene, V gene, clone size, J gene, CDR3 DNA, CDR3 protein. A D gene is named only where the DNA matches it firmly. Some rows mark clone size as missing; the rest say once, few, many or name a class of expanded clone.

D gene: -
V gene: TRBV30
clone size: -
J gene: TRBJ2-5
CDR3 DNA: TGTGCCTGGAGTGGCCCCAGGGATAGGGAGACCCAGTACTTC
CDR3 protein: CAWSGPRDRETQYF

D gene: TRBD1
V gene: TRBV9
clone size: -
J gene: TRBJ2-6
CDR3 DNA: TGTGCCAGCAGCGTTACCGGGACAGGGGGATTTGGGGCCAACGTCCTGACTTTC
CDR3 protein: CASSVTGTGGFGANVLTF

D gene: -
V gene: TRBV5-1
clone size: -
J gene: TRBJ2-2
CDR3 DNA: TGCGCCAGCAGCTTGTACAGGGGAGGAAACACCGGGGAGCTGTTTTTT
CDR3 protein: CASSLYRGGNTGELFF

D gene: -
V gene: TRBV6-5
clone size: -
J gene: TRBJ2-3
CDR3 DNA: TGTGCCACCGAGGGGGCAGATACGCAGTATTTT
CDR3 protein: CATEGADTQYF

D gene: TRBD1
V gene: TRBV2
clone size: few
J gene: TRBJ1-2
CDR3 DNA: TGTGCCAGCAGTGCTGGGACAGGGGCTGGCTACACCTTC
CDR3 protein: CASSAGTGAGYTF

D gene: TRBD1
V gene: TRBV5-1
clone size: -
J gene: TRBJ2-2
CDR3 DNA: TGCGCCAGCAGCCCACCAGCCACAGGGGCGGACACCGGGGAGCTGTTTTTT
CDR3 protein: CASSPPATGADTGELFF

D gene: -
V gene: TRBV9
clone size: -
J gene: TRBJ1-3
CDR3 DNA: TGTGCCAGCAGCCCCCAAAGAAACACCATATATTTT
CDR3 protein: CASSPQRNTIYF

D gene: -
V gene: TRBV5-5
clone size: -
J gene: TRBJ1-2
CDR3 DNA: TGTGCCAGCAGCTTGGGACAGCTACCCTATGGCTACACCTTC
CDR3 protein: CASSLGQLPYGYTF

D gene: -
V gene: TRBV7-9
clone size: -
J gene: TRBJ1-2
CDR3 DNA: TGTGCCAGCAGCTTCATACAGGAAGCGAACTATGGCTACACCTTC
CDR3 protein: CASSFIQEANYGYTF

D gene: -
V gene: TRBV29-1
clone size: few
J gene: TRBJ2-5
CDR3 DNA: TGCAGCGTCACCCCAGCGGGACAAGGAGAGACCCAGTACTTC
CDR3 protein: CSVTPAGQGETQYF

D gene: -
V gene: TRBV4-1
clone size: -
J gene: TRBJ2-1
CDR3 DNA: TGCGCCAGCAGCCAAGGACTACCCCTGGGCTCGGTTGAGCAGTTCTTC
CDR3 protein: CASSQGLPLGSVEQFF

D gene: TRBD2
V gene: TRBV2
clone size: -
J gene: TRBJ2-1
CDR3 DNA: TGTGCCAGCAGAGCAGGACTAGCTAGCTACAATGAGCAGTTCTTC
CDR3 protein: CASRAGLASYNEQFF

D gene: TRBD1
V gene: TRBV13
clone size: -
J gene: TRBJ2-1
CDR3 DNA: TGTGCCAGCAGCCCAGGACAGGGCAATGAGCAGTTCTTC
CDR3 protein: CASSPGQGNEQFF

D gene: TRBD1
V gene: TRBV19
clone size: few
J gene: TRBJ1-3
CDR3 DNA: TGTGCCAGTAGTATCAGTGTCAGGGGGAGCACCATATATTTT
CDR3 protein: CASSISVRGSTIYF

D gene: TRBD2
V gene: TRBV7-2
clone size: -
J gene: TRBJ2-3
CDR3 DNA: TGTGCCAGCAGCTCTAGCGGGGGGTTGTCAGATACGCAGTATTTT
CDR3 protein: CASSSSGGLSDTQYF

D gene: -
V gene: TRBV7-2
clone size: -
J gene: TRBJ1-1
CDR3 DNA: TGTGCCAGCAGCTCCAGGGGGAACACTGAAGCTTTCTTT
CDR3 protein: CASSSRGNTEAFF

D gene: -
V gene: TRBV11-2
clone size: -
J gene: TRBJ2-4
CDR3 DNA: TGTGCCAGCAGCACCCCCCGGTTCAAAAACATTCAGTACTTC
CDR3 protein: CASSTPRFKNIQYF

D gene: -
V gene: TRBV19
clone size: -
J gene: TRBJ2-7
CDR3 DNA: TGTGCCAGTAGTCCCCAGCGGACCTCCGCCTACGAGCAGTACTTC
CDR3 protein: CASSPQRTSAYEQYF

D gene: TRBD2
V gene: TRBV5-4
clone size: -
J gene: TRBJ2-3
CDR3 DNA: TGTGCCAGCAGCTTGGCAATAGCGGGGAATACGCAGTATTTT
CDR3 protein: CASSLAIAGNTQYF

D gene: -
V gene: TRBV25-1
clone size: -
J gene: TRBJ1-2
CDR3 DNA: TGTGCCAGCAGTGCCGGGACAAACTACCGTCTAGACTATGGCTACACCTTC
CDR3 protein: CASSAGTNYRLDYGYTF

D gene: -
V gene: TRBV25-1
clone size: -
J gene: TRBJ1-4
CDR3 DNA: TGTGCCAGCGCCTCTGAGGGCGGTCATGAAAAACTGTTTTTT
CDR3 protein: CASASEGGHEKLFF

D gene: -
V gene: TRBV21-1
clone size: -
J gene: TRBJ2-5
CDR3 DNA: TGTGCCAGCAGCAAGCTGGACTCCCGATGGGAGACCCAGTACTTC
CDR3 protein: CASSKLDSRWETQYF

D gene: -
V gene: TRBV5-1
clone size: few
J gene: TRBJ2-7
CDR3 DNA: TGCGCCAGCAGCTTGGGTGACTTCCCCTACGAGCAGTACTTC
CDR3 protein: CASSLGDFPYEQYF

D gene: -
V gene: TRBV28
clone size: -
J gene: TRBJ2-7
CDR3 DNA: TGTGCCAGCAGACCCATTCTAGATCCCTACGAGCAGTACTTC
CDR3 protein: CASRPILDPYEQYF

D gene: TRBD2
V gene: TRBV2
clone size: few
J gene: TRBJ2-1
CDR3 DNA: TGTGCCAGCAGTGAAACGGGGGGGTCCTACAATGAGCAGTTCTTC
CDR3 protein: CASSETGGSYNEQFF